This is a list of T cell receptor beta chains from one sample in a study of T cells in tuberculosis. The method was immunoSEQ multiplex PCR; TCRdb's version includes in-frame clones alone and lacks a portion of them. The data show approximately 59,000 clones, with roughly 86% seen just once and 21% held by the top ten. Sample: CD1b-GMM tetramer-negative cells sorted from PBMCs. These receptors were collected from an adult woman with latent tuberculosis. CDR3s include the opening cysteine and the closing phenylalanine or tryptophan. The order of the fields is D gene, J gene, V gene, CDR3 protein. D genes are given only for firm matches.

D gene: TRBD1
J gene: TRBJ2-5
V gene: TRBV6-6
CDR3 protein: CASSYSETGSETQYF

D gene: -
J gene: TRBJ1-3
V gene: TRBV4-2
CDR3 protein: CASSQEGGASGNTIYF

D gene: -
J gene: TRBJ1-2
V gene: TRBV29-1
CDR3 protein: CSVEEVLGVTGYTF

D gene: TRBD1
J gene: TRBJ1-2
V gene: TRBV5-6
CDR3 protein: CASSLVQGGYGYTF

D gene: TRBD1
J gene: TRBJ2-5
V gene: TRBV5-1
CDR3 protein: CASSLTGGETQYF

D gene: TRBD2
J gene: TRBJ2-4
V gene: TRBV4-1
CDR3 protein: CASSQDFGTTAKNIQYF

D gene: TRBD1
J gene: TRBJ2-7
V gene: TRBV29-1
CDR3 protein: CSVDYGQGRYF

D gene: -
J gene: TRBJ2-1
V gene: TRBV7-9
CDR3 protein: CASSLSQYGEQFF

D gene: TRBD1
J gene: TRBJ2-3
V gene: TRBV5-6
CDR3 protein: CASSPGTGGPIKQYF

D gene: TRBD1
J gene: TRBJ1-1
V gene: TRBV18
CDR3 protein: CASSPSGTGWYTEAFF

D gene: TRBD2
J gene: TRBJ2-1
V gene: TRBV5-4
CDR3 protein: CASSLGTFRDYPINEQFF

D gene: -
J gene: TRBJ2-7
V gene: TRBV7-2
CDR3 protein: CASSLGLRQVPYEQYF

D gene: -
J gene: -
V gene: TRBV7-8
CDR3 protein: CASSRYFYEQYF

D gene: -
J gene: TRBJ1-5
V gene: TRBV19
CDR3 protein: CASSIAGFDQPQHF

D gene: TRBD2
J gene: TRBJ2-1
V gene: TRBV7-2
CDR3 protein: CASSPSSGGEPNEQFF

D gene: TRBD2
J gene: TRBJ2-5
V gene: TRBV5-8
CDR3 protein: CASSQTSGGPLMAWYF